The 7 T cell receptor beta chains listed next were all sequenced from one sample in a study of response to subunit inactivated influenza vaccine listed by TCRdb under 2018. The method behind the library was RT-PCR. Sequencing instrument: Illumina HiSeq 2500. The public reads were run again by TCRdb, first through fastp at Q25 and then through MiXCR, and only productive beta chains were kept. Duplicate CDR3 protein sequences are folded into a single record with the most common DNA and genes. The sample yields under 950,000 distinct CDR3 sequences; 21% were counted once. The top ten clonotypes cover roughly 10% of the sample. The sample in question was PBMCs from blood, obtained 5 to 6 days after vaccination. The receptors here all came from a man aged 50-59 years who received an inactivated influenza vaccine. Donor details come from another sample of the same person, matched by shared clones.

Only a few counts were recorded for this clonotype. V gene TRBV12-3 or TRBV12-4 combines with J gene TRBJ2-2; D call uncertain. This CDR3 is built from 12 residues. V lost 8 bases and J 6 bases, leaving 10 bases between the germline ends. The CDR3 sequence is CASRVGPGELFF. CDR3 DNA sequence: TGTGCCAGCCGGGTCGGGCCCGGGGAGCTGTTTTTT.

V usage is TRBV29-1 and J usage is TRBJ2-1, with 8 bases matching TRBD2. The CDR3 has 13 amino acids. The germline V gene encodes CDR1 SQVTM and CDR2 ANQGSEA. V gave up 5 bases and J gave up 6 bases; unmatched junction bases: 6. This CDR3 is CSVRGGYFNEQFF. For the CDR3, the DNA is TGCAGCGTTCGGGGGGGCTATTTCAATGAGCAGTTCTTC.

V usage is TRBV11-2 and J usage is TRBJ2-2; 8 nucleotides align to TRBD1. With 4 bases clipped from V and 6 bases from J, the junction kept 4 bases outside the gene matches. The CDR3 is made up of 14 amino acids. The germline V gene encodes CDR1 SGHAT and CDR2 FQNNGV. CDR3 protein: CASSSRTGPGELFF. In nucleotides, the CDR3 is TGTGCCAGCAGCTCCCGGACAGGGCCCGGGGAGCTGTTTTTT.

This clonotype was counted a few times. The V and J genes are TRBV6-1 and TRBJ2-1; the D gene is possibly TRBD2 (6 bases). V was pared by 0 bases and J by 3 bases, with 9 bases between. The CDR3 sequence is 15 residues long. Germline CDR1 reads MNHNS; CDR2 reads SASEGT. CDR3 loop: CASSEASGVYNEQFF. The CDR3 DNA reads TGTGCCAGCAGTGAAGCTAGCGGCGTCTACAATGAGCAGTTCTTC.

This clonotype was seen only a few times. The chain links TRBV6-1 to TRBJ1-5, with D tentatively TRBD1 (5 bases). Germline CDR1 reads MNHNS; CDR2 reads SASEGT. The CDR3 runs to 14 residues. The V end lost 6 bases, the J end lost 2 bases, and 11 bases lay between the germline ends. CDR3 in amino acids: CASRQTAGNQPQHF. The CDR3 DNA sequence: TGTGCCAGCAGGCAGACAGCGGGCAATCAGCCCCAGCATTTT.

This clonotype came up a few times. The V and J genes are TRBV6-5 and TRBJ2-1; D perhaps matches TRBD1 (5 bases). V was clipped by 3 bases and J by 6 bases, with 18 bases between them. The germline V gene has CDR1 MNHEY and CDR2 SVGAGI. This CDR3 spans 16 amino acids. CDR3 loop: CASSYDSSPTGNEQFF. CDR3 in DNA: TGTGCCAGCAGTTATGACAGCTCTCCAACTGGCAATGAGCAGTTCTTC.

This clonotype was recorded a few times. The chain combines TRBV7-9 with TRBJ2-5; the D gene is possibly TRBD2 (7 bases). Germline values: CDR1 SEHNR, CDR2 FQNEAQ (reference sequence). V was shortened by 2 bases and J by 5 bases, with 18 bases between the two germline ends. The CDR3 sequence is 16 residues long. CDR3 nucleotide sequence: TGTGCCAGCAGCTTACGCGGGGGCATTACGGGGGAGACCCAGTACTTC. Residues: CASSLRGGITGETQYF. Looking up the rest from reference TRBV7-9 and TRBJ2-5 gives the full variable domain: DTGVSQNPRHKITKRGQNVTFRCDPISEHNRLYWYRQTLGQGPEFLTYFQNEAQLEKSRLLSDRFSAERPKGSFSTLEIQRTEQGDSAMYLCASSLRGGITGETQYFGPGTRLLVL.